This TCR beta chain was captured in a study of low-dose radiotherapy and immunotherapy resistance in tumors. Study at large: Doses of 0.5 Gy per fraction every 2 weeks, totaling 6.5 Gy, went to Cohort 1. 1 Gy per fraction was delivered to Cohort 2 every two weeks, for 13 Gy total over 26 weeks. Administration of intravenous cyclophosphamide at 200 mg/m2 took place every two weeks, one day before radiation and immunotherapy.

V was pared by 0 bases and J by 7 bases, with 5 bases between. This CDR3 comprises 13 residues. In germline, CDR1 is SGHKS, CDR2 YYEKEE (reference sequence). Both TCRalpha and TCRbeta chains were reverse transcribed with V-gene-specific primers. For amplifying TCRs, the PCR ran for about 20 cycles with Phusion, which was used together with a constant-region primer and the adapter on the V primers. TCRdb itself ran the reads through MiXCR, one entry per CDR3 protein. This table holds about 91,000 distinct CDR3 sequences, around a fifth found once. This clonotype was counted many times. Time point given: after trial treatment. As to treatment: LDRT plus nivolumab, ipilimumab, low-dose cyclophosphamide and aspirin (RACIN trial). Low-dose radiotherapy, low-dose cyclophosphamide, aspirin, ipilimumab and nivolumab were all given to the donors.

The starting material was PBMCs, obtained after low-dose radiotherapy plus immunotherapy. V is TRBV5-5 and J is TRBJ1-6; D gene ambiguous. The receptor was derived from a female donor with ovarian cancer. Here the CDR3 DNA reads TGTGCCAGCAGCTTGGGAAAGAATTCACCCCTCCACTTT. It is translated as CASSLGKNSPLHF.